The source of this T cell receptor (beta chain) is a study of shared clonotypes between healthy human individuals. General study points: Non-shared clonotypes showed lower generation probabilities than clonotypes common to all four donors. Limited genetic and exposure-history diversity came from having few donors.

This clone was recorded only once. Its target is unknown. Clones were read by immunoSEQ multiplex PCR, and TCRdb kept only the in-frame ones, dropping some. The sample has around 1.6 million clones; approximately 98% are singletons. J was trimmed by 11 bases and V by 6 bases; bases with no gene match: 8. Germline assignment: CDR1 SNHLY and CDR2 FYNNEI. The CDR3 spans 14 residues. The V gene is TRBV2, the J gene TRBJ2-6, with TRBD1 matching 9 bases. This clonotype originated in a man under 40 in good health. Specimen: naive CD4+ T cells sorted from blood. The subset is: CD45RA+ positively selected. The CDR3 region has the DNA TGTGCCAGCAGACGGACAGGGGATGAACACGTCCTGACTTTC. This codes for CASRRTGDEHVLTF.